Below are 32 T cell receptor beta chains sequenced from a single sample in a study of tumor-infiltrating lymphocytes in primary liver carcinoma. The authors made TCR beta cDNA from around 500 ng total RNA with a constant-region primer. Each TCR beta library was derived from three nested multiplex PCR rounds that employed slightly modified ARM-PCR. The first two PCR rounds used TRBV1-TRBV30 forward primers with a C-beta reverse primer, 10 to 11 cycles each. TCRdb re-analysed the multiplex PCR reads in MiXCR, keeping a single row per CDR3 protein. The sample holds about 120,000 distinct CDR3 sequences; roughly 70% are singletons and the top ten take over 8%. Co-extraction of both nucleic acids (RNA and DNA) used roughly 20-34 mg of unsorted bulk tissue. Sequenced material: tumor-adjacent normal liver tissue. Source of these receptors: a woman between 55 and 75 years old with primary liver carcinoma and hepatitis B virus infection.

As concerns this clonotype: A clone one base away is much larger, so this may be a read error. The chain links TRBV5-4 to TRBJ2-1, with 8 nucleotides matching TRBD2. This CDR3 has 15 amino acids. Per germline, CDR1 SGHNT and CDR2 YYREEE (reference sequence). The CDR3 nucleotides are TGTGCCGGCAGCTCACTAGCGGCCTCCTACAATGAGCAGTTCTTC. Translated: CAGSSLAASYNEQFF.

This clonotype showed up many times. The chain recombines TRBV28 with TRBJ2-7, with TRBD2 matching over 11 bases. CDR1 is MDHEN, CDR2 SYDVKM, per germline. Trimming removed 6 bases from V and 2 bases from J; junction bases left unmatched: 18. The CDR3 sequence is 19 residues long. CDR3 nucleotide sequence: TGTGCCAGCAGGTCTCAGGGGTCGGCTAGCGGGAGGCGCCCCTACGAGCAGTACTTC. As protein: CASRSQGSASGRRPYEQYF.

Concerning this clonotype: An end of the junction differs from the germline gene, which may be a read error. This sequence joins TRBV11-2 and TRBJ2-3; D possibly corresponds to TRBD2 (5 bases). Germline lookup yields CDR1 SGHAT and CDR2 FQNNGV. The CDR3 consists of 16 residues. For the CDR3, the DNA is TGTGCCAGCAGCTTATGTACCCAGCGGAGCACAGATACGCAGTGTTTT. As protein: CASSLCTQRSTDTQCF. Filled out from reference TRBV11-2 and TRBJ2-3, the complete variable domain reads EAGVAQSPRYKIIEKRQSVAFWCNPISGHATLYWYQQILGQGPKLLIQFQNNGVVDDSQLPKDRFSAERLKGVDSTLKIQPAKLEDSAVYLCASSLCTQRSTDTQCFGPGTRLTVL.

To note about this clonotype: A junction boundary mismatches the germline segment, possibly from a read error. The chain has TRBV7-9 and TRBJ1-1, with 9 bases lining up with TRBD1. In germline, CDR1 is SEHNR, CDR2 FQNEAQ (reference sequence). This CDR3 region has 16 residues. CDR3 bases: TGTGCCAGCAGCTTAGATAACGGGACAGGGAACACTGAATCTTTCTTT. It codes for CASSLDNGTGNTESFF.

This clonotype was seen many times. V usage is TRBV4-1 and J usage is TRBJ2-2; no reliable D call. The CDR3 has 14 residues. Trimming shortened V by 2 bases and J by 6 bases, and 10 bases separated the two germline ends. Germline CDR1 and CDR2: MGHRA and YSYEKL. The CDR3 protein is CASSQFAYPGELFF. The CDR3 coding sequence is TGCGCCAGCAGCCAATTTGCCTACCCCGGGGAGCTGTTTTTT.

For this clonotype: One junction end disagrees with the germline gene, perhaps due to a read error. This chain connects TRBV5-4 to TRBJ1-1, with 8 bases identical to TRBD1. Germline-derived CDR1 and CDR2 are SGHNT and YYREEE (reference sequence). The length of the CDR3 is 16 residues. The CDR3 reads CASSSPPGQANTEAFF. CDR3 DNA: TGTGCCAGCAGCTCACCTCCGGGACAGGCGAACACTGAGGCTTTCTTT.

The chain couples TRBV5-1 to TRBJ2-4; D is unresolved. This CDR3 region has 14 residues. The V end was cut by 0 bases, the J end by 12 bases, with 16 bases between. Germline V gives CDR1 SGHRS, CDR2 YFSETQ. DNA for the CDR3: TGCGCCAGCAGCTTGGTTGGTAGCCAAAATACTCAGTACTTC. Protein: CASSLVGSQNTQYF.

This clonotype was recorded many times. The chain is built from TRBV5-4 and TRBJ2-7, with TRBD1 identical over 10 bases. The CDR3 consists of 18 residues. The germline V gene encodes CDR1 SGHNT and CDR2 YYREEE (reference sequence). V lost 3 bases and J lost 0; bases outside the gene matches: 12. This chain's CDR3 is CASSSGRDRGLSSYEQYF. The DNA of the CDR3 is TGTGCCAGCAGCTCCGGCCGGGACAGGGGCCTTAGCTCCTACGAGCAGTACTTC.

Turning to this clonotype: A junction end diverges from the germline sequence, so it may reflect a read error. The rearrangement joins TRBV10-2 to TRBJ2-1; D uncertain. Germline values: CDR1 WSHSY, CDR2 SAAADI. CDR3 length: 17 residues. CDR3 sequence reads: CASSDPLTNVSYNEKFF. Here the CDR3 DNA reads TGCGCCAGCAGTGACCCACTAACCAACGTCTCCTACAATGAGAAGTTCTTC.

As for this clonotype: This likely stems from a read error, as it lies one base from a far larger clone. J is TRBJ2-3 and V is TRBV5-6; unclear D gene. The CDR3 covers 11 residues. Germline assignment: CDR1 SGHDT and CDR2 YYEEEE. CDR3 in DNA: TGTGACAGCAGCATCACAGATACGCAGTATTTT. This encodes CDSSITDTQYF.

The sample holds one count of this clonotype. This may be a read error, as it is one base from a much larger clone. This chain's CDR3 is CTWESPLRTGRLTEAFF. The CDR3 coding sequence is TGTACCTGGGAATCACCACTAAGGACAGGGCGACTTACTGAAGCTTTCTTT. This chain links TRBV30 with TRBJ1-1; TRBD1 matches at 8 bases. The CDR3 runs 17 residues. Germline CDR1 reads GTSNPN; CDR2 reads SVGIG (reference sequence).

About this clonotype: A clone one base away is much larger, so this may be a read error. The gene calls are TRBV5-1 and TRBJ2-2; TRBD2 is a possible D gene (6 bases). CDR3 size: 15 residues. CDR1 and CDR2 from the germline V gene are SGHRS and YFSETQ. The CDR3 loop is CASRLGGTNTGELFF. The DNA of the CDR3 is TGCGCCAGCAGATTGGGCGGGACGAACACCGGGGAGCTGTTTTTT.

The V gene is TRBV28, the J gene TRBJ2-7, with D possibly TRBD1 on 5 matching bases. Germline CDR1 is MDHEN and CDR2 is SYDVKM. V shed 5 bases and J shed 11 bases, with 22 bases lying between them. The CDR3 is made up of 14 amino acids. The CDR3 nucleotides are TGTGCCAGCAGTGTGACAGCAGCCTCCTACAAGAAGTACTTC. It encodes CASSVTAASYKKYF.

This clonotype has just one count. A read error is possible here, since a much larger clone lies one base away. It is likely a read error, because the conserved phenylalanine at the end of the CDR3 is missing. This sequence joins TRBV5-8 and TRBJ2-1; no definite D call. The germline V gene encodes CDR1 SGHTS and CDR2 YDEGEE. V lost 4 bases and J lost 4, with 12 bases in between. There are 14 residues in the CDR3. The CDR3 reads CASSPPRWYNEQFL. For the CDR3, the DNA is TGTGCCAGCAGCCCCCCGAGGTGGTACAATGAGCAGTTCCTC.

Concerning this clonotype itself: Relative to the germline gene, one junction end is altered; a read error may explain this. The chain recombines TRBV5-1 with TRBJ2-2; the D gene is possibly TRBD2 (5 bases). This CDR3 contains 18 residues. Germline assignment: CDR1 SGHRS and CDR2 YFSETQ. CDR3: CACSLDPTRITDTGELLF. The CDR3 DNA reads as TGCGCCTGCAGCTTGGATCCAACTAGGATCACAGATACCGGGGAGCTGCTTTTT.

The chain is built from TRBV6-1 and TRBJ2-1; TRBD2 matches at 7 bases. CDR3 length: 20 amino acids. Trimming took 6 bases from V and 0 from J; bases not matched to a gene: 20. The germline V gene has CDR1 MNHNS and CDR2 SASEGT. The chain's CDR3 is CASSLRTSGTKLVSYNEQFF. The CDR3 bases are TGTGCCAGCAGCCTCCGGACTAGTGGGACGAAACTCGTCTCCTACAATGAGCAGTTCTTC.

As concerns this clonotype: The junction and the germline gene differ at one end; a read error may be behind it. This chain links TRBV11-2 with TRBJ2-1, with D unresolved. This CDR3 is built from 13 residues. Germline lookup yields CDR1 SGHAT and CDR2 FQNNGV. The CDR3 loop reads CASSLKSGNDLLF. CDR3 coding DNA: TGTGCCAGCAGCTTAAAAAGTGGCAATGATCTGCTCTTC. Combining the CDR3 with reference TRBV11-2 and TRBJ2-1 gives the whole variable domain EAGVAQSPRYKIIEKRQSVAFWCNPISGHATLYWYQQILGQGPKLLIQFQNNGVVDDSQLPKDRFSAERLKGVDSTLKIQPAKLEDSAVYLCASSLKSGNDLLFGPGTRLTVL.

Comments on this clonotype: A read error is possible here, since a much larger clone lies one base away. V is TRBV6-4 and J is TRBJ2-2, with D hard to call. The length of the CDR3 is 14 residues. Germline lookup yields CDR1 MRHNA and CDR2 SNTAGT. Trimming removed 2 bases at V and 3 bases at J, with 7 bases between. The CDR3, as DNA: TGTGCCAGCAGTGACGTGACGGACACCGGGGAGCTGTTTTTT. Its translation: CASSDVTDTGELFF.

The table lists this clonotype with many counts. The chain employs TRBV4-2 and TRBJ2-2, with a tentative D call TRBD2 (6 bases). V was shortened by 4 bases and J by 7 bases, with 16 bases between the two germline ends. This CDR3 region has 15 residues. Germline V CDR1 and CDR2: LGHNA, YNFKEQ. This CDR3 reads CASSPRLDPVGELFF. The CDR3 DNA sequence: TGTGCCAGCAGCCCCCGACTAGACCCGGTCGGGGAGCTGTTTTTT.

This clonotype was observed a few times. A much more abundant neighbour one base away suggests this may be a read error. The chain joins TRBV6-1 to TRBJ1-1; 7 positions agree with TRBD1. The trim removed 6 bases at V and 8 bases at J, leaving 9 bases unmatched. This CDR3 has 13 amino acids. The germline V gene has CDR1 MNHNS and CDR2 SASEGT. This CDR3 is CASRKGGGFEAFF. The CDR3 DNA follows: TGTGCCAGCAGAAAAGGGGGCGGCTTCGAAGCTTTCTTT.

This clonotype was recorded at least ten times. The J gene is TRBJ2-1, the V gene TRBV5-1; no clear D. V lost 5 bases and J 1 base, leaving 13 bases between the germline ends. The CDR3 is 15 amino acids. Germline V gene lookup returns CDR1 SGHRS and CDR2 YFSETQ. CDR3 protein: CASRPDTGSYNEQFF. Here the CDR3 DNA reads TGCGCCAGCAGGCCAGACACCGGATCCTACAATGAGCAGTTCTTC.

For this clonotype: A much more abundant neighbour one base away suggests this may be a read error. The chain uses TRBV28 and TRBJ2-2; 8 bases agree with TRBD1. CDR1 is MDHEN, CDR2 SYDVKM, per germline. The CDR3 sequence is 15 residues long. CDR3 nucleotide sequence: TGTGCCAGCAGTCTAACAGGACAGGGCACCAGGGAGCTGTTTTTT. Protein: CASSLTGQGTRELFF.

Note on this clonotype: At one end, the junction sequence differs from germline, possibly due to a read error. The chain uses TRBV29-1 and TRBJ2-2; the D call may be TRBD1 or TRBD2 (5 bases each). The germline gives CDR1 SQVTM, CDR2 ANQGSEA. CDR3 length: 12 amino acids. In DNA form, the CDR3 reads TGCAGCGCGTTGTGGGGCACCGGGGAGTTGTTTTTT. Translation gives CSALWGTGELFF.

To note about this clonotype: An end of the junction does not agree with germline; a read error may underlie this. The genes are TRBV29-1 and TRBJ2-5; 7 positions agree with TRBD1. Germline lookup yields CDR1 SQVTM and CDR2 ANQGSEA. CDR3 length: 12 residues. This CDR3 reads CRVPQGIETRYF. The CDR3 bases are TGCAGAGTTCCACAGGGGATTGAGACCCGGTACTTC.

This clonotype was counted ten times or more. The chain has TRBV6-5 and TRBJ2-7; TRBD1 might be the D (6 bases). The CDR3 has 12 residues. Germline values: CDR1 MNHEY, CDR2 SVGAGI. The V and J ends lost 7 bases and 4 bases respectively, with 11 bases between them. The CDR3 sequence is CASTSRGYEQYF. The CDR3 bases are TGTGCCAGCACTTCCAGGGGTTACGAGCAGTACTTC.

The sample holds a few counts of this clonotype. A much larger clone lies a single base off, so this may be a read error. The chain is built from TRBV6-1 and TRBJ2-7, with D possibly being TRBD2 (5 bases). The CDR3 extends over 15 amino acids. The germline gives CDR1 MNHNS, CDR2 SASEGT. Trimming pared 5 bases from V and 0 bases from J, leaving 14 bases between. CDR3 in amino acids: CASSLIRGSSYEQYF. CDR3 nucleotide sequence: TGTGCCAGCAGTCTGATCAGAGGGAGCTCCTACGAGCAGTACTTC.

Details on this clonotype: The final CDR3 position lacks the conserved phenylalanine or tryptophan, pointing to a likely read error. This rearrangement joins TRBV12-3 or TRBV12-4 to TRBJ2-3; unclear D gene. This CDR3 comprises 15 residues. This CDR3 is CAGSLDFGSTDTQYL. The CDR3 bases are TGTGCCGGCAGTTTAGATTTCGGGAGCACAGATACGCAGTATTTA.

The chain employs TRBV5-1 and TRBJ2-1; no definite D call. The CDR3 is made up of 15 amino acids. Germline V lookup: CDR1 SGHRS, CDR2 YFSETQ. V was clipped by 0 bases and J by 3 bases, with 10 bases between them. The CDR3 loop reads CASSLALTVYNEQFF. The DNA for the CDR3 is TGCGCCAGCAGCTTGGCCCTAACCGTCTACAATGAGCAGTTCTTC.

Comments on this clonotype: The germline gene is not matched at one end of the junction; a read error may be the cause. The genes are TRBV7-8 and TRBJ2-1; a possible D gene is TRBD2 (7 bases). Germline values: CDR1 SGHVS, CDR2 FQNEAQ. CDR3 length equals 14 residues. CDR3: CTSSRRPRGGEQFF. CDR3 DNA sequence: TGTACCAGCAGCCGAAGACCAAGGGGGGGTGAGCAGTTCTTC.

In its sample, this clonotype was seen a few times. The CDR3 here is CASSPGGGFNDEQYF. The CDR3 DNA reads TGTGCCAGCAGCCCGGGGGGGGGGTTTAACGACGAGCAGTACTTC. The rearrangement uses TRBV7-9 and TRBJ2-7; 8 bases are a match to TRBD2. The CDR3 loop spans 15 amino acids. Germline V gene lookup returns CDR1 SEHNR and CDR2 FQNEAQ (reference sequence). After removal of 5 bases from V and 5 bases from J, the junction contained 11 bases not matched to a gene. Full variable domain (rest looked up from reference TRBV7-9 and TRBJ2-7): DTGVSQNPRHKITKRGQNVTFRCDPISEHNRLYWYRQTLGQGPEFLTYFQNEAQLEKSRLLSDRFSAERPKGSFSTLEIQRTEQGDSAMYLCASSPGGGFNDEQYFGPGTRLTVT.

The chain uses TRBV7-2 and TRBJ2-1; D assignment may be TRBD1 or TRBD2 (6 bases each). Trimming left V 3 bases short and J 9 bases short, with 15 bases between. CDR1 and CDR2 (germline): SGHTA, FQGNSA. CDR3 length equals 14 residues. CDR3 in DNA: TGTGCCAGCAGCTTTACAGGGAGGTTGGGTGAGCAGTTCTTC. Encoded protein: CASSFTGRLGEQFF.

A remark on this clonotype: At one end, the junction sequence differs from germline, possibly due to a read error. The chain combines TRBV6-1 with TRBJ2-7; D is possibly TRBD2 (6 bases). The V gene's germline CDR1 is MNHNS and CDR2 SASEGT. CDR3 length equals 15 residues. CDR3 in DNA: TGTACCAGCAGTGGGGGGTGGTGGCTCACCTACGAGCATTACTTC. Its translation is CTSSGGWWLTYEHYF.